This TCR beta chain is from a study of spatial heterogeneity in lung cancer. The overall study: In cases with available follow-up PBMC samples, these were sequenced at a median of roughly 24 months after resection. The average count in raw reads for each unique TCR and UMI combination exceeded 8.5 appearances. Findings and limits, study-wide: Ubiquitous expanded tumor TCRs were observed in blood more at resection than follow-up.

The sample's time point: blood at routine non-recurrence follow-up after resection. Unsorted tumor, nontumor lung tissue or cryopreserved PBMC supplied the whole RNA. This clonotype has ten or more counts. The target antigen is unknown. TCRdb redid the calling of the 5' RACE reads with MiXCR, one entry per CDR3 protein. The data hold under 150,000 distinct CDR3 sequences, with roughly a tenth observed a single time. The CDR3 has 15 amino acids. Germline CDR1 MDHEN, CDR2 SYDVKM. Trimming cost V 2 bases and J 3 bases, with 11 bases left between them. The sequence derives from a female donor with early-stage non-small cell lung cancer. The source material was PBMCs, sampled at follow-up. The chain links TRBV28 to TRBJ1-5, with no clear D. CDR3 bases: TGTGCCAGCAGTTTAGCTGGGTCAAACAATCAGCCCCAGCATTTT. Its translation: CASSLAGSNNQPQHF.